A selection of T cell receptor beta chains follows, all from one sample in a study of blood T cell repertoires in COVID-19. Data came from immunoSEQ multiplex PCR; TCRdb stores just in-frame clones and leaves some out. The sample holds 150,000 to 200,000 clones; roughly 84% are singletons and the top ten take approximately 2.9%. The specimen sequenced was peripheral blood. These receptors originate from an older woman with acute or convalescent COVID-19. Each CDR3 is given with its conserved first and last residue. A D gene is named only where the DNA matches it firmly. Expanded clones get a size class; other rows say once, few or many, or leave the size out.

D gene	V gene	clone size	J gene	CDR3 length	CDR3 protein	CDR3 DNA
TRBD1	TRBV18	once	TRBJ1-2	15	CASSPNVGGTYGYTF	TGTGCCAGCTCACCGAACGTAGGGGGCACCTATGGCTACACCTTC
.	TRBV27	.	TRBJ2-3	18	CASSSLTPDRLTSDTQYF	TGTGCCAGCAGCTCGCTTACCCCGGACAGACTCACGTCCGATACGCAGTATTTT
TRBD1	TRBV28	.	TRBJ2-5	16	CASSPGTGLDQETQYF	TGTGCCAGCAGTCCGGGGACAGGGTTAGACCAAGAGACCCAGTACTTC
TRBD1	TRBV4-2	few	TRBJ1-2	14	CASSQEGTGYGYTF	TGTGCCAGCAGCCAAGAAGGGACAGGGTATGGCTACACCTTC
.	TRBV28	few	TRBJ1-1	16	CASSFTGNFMNTEAFF	TGTGCCAGCAGTTTTACAGGGAATTTCATGAACACTGAAGCTTTCTTT
.	TRBV11-3	.	TRBJ1-1	14	CASSLDQVNTEAFF	TGTGCCAGCAGCTTAGATCAGGTGAACACTGAAGCTTTCTTT
.	TRBV30	.	TRBJ2-1	14	CAWSGDSPGNEQFF	TGTGCCTGGAGTGGGGACTCCCCTGGCAATGAGCAGTTCTTC
.	TRBV6-5	.	TRBJ1-4	15	CASLDRRATNEKLFF	TGTGCCAGCCTTGACAGGCGTGCAACTAATGAAAAACTGTTTTTT
.	TRBV5-6	.	TRBJ2-1	13	CASTADSYNEQFF	TGTGCCAGCACGGCGGACAGCTACAATGAGCAGTTCTTC
.	TRBV6-5	.	TRBJ1-4	14	CASGPGRGNEKLFF	TGTGCCAGCGGACCTGGGAGGGGGAATGAAAAACTGTTTTTT
TRBD1	TRBV28	.	TRBJ1-4	15	CASSLGGQGDEKLFF	TGTGCCAGCAGTCTAGGGGGACAGGGAGACGAAAAACTGTTTTTT
.	TRBV19	.	TRBJ1-5	15	CASSNGQFWDQPQHF	TGTGCCAGTAGTAACGGACAATTTTGGGATCAGCCCCAGCATTTT
.	TRBV5-4	.	TRBJ2-2	16	CASSRTAVLDGGELFF	TGTGCCAGCAGCCGAACTGCGGTCCTAGACGGCGGGGAGCTGTTTTTT
TRBD1	TRBV7-9	few	TRBJ1-6	14	CASSLDRGNSPLHF	TGTGCCAGCAGCTTGGACAGGGGGAATTCACCCCTCCACTTT
TRBD2	TRBV5-1	.	TRBJ2-5	13	CASRLSGGETQYF	TGCGCCAGCAGGCTATCGGGGGGGGAGACCCAGTACTTC
.	TRBV11-2	.	TRBJ2-2	14	CASSPSGNTGELFF	TGTGCCAGCAGCCCCTCGGGGAACACCGGGGAGCTGTTTTTT